This TCR beta chain was captured in a study of T cell responses to AZD1222 COVID-19 vaccine. Study-level findings and limits: Spike-specific TCRs gained breadth and depth after people received two AZD1222 doses. Reports indicate that nearly half of spike-specific TCRs are directed at unmutated variant regions. Every sample of the repertoires postdated the peak T cell response. Females outnumbered males among donors, who were mostly white British; clonal diversity was possibly underestimated.

As concerns this clone: Its specificity is not known.

Some clones are missing from TCRdb's copy, which holds only in-frame ones; the method was immunoSEQ multiplex PCR. The data hold 150,000 to 200,000 clones, with 90% to 95% observed a single time. V dropped 5 bases and J dropped 4 bases, with 11 bases sitting between them. The CDR3 consists of 13 residues. The V gene's germline CDR1 is SGHTA and CDR2 FQGNSA. The receptor comes from an adult in good health. Sequencing used peripheral blood, obtained on day 0 of AZD1222 vaccination. This chain uses TRBV7-2 with TRBJ1-2, with TRBD1 as a possible D gene (6 bases). The chain's CDR3 is CASSAQGFYGYTF. The CDR3 bases are TGTGCCAGCAGCGCACAGGGATTCTATGGCTACACCTTC. Together with reference TRBV7-2 and TRBJ1-2, the CDR3 gives the full variable domain: GAGVSQSPSNKVTEKGKDVELRCDPISGHTALYWYRQSLGQGLEFLIYFQGNSAPDKSGLPSDRFSAERTGGSVSTLTIQRTQQEDSAVYLCASSAQGFYGYTFGSGTRLTVV.